Below are 10 T cell receptor beta chains sequenced from a single sample in a study of CD8 T cells in Susac syndrome. The RNA, about 0.45 to 1 ug, was put through reverse transcription using random hexamers. From the immunoSEQ multiplex PCR reads, TCRdb called clonotypes with MiXCR, one entry per CDR3 protein. The sample yields 150,000 to 200,000 distinct CDR3 sequences, around 96% seen once. The sequenced sample consisted of CD4+ T cells from PBMCs. The receptors stem from a human donor in good health.

This CDR3 is CASSPRVDRGIDEQYF. As DNA, the CDR3 is TGTGCCAGCAGCCCCAGAGTGGACAGGGGAATTGATGAGCAGTACTTC. V and J are TRBV9 and TRBJ2-7; 9 bases fit TRBD1. J lost 7 bases, V lost 4 bases, and 15 bases had no gene match. This CDR3 region has 16 residues. Looked up from germline, CDR1 is SGDLS and CDR2 is YYNGEE. Complete variable domain (other parts from reference TRBV9 and TRBJ2-7): DSGVTQTPKHLITATGQRVTLRCSPRSGDLSVYWYQQSLDQGLQFLIQYYNGEERAKGNILERFSAQQFPDLHSELNLSSLELGDSALYFCASSPRVDRGIDEQYFGPGTRLTVT.

The chain joins TRBV6-2 or TRBV6-3 to TRBJ1-2, with a weak D call TRBD1 (5 bases). The germline V gene has CDR1 MNHEY and CDR2 SVGEGT. This CDR3 contains 11 residues. V lost 10 bases and J lost 5, with 11 bases in between. The CDR3: CATEGVYGYTF. CDR3 sequence (DNA): TGTGCCACCGAAGGGGTTTATGGCTACACCTTC.

The V and J genes are TRBV3-1 and TRBJ2-1, with D unclear. CDR3 length: 15 amino acids. Germline assignment: CDR1 LGHDT and CDR2 YNNKEL (reference sequence). V dropped 2 bases and J dropped 2 bases, with 10 bases sitting between them. Here the CDR3 reads CASSQRTITYNEQFF. The CDR3 bases are TGTGCCAGCAGCCAACGCACGATTACCTACAATGAGCAGTTCTTC.

J is TRBJ2-7 and V is TRBV3-1, with 7 bases that match TRBD2. CDR1 is LGHDT and CDR2 is YNNKEL in the germline V gene (reference sequence). Unmatched junction bases numbered 4, after V lost 2 bases and J lost 0 bases. This CDR3 region has 15 residues. The CDR3, as DNA: TGTGCCAGCAGCCAACTAGCGGACCCCTCCTACGAGCAGTACTTC. Translation gives CASSQLADPSYEQYF.

The gene calls are TRBV4-2 and TRBJ2-6; 12 bases are shared with TRBD1. CDR1 is LGHNA, CDR2 YNFKEQ, per germline. This CDR3 comprises 18 residues. Losses at the gene ends were 2 bases for V and 0 bases for J; bases not matched to a gene: 2. CDR3 nucleotides: TGTGCCAGCAGCCAACCGGGACAGGGGGCCTCTGGGGCCAACGTCCTGACTTTC. The encoded protein is CASSQPGQGASGANVLTF.

V is TRBV29-1 and J is TRBJ2-7, with D possibly TRBD1 on 5 matching bases. Trimming pared 4 bases from V and 6 bases from J, leaving 10 bases between. Germline V lookup: CDR1 SQVTM, CDR2 ANQGSEA. The CDR3 consists of 11 residues. This CDR3 reads CSVAAGIEQYF. For the CDR3, the DNA is TGCAGCGTTGCGGCAGGGATCGAGCAGTACTTC.

The chain combines TRBV11-3 with TRBJ1-1; D is possibly TRBD1 (6 bases). Germline-derived CDR1 and CDR2 are SGHNT and YENEEA. There are 16 residues in the CDR3. V was shortened by 1 base and J by 3 bases, with 15 bases between the two germline ends. Here the CDR3 DNA reads TGTGCCAGCAGCTTAGGGTCGGACAGAGGTGACACTGAAGCTTTCTTT. Translation: CASSLGSDRGDTEAFF.

The CDR3, as DNA: TGCGCCAGCAGCGTACTACAGGGCCTCTACGAGCAGTACTTC. Translation gives CASSVLQGLYEQYF. The chain joins TRBV5-1 to TRBJ2-7, with TRBD1 as a possible D gene (6 bases). In germline, CDR1 is SGHRS, CDR2 YFSETQ. The V and J ends lost 4 bases and 3 bases respectively, with 14 bases between them. The CDR3 extends over 14 amino acids.

V is TRBV7-2 and J is TRBJ2-3; 9 positions agree with TRBD1. Germline assignment: CDR1 SGHTA and CDR2 FQGNSA. There are 16 residues in the CDR3. After removal of 3 bases from V and 6 bases from J, the junction contained 10 bases not matched to a gene. The CDR3 loop reads CASSFPGQGISDTQYF. DNA of the CDR3: TGTGCCAGCAGCTTTCCGGGACAGGGAATCAGTGATACGCAGTATTTT.

The V gene is TRBV6-5, the J gene TRBJ2-3; D possibly corresponds to TRBD2 (5 bases). The CDR3 spans 10 residues. Germline CDR1 and CDR2: MNHEY and SVGAGI. CDR3 sequence reads: CACEGDTQYF. For the CDR3, the DNA is TGTGCGTGCGAGGGAGATACGCAGTATTTT.